The rows below give T cell receptor beta chains drawn from one sample of a study of read filtering for tumor transcriptome and immune sequencing. TCRdb fed the reads into MiXCR, producing one record per CDR3 protein. The repertoire holds around 20,000 distinct CDR3 sequences, with approximately 24% as singletons. The sequencing sample was made of a population of CD138-negative cells sorted from bone marrow. The receptors shown here come from a donor at least 40 years old with multiple myeloma. Both conserved end residues are part of each CDR3. The D gene is left open where the match is weak. The size entry is marked missing in some rows and otherwise reads once, few, many or a size class.

CDR3 | DNA | J | size | V | D
CASSLAGGGGELFF | TGTGCCAGCAGCTTGGCGGGAGGTGGCGGGGAGCTGTTTTTT | TRBJ2-2 | many | TRBV7-2 | TRBD2
CASSQDRGLGANVLTF | TGTGCCAGCAGCCAAGACAGGGGGCTGGGGGCCAACGTCCTGACTTTC | TRBJ2-6 | - | TRBV4-2 | TRBD1
CASSLLAGDNEQFF | TGTGCCAGCAGCTTACTAGCGGGGGACAATGAGCAGTTCTTC | TRBJ2-1 | many | TRBV11-1 | TRBD2
CASSRTGATNEKLFF | TGTGCCAGCAGCAGGACAGGAGCAACTAATGAAAAACTGTTTTTT | TRBJ1-4 | many | TRBV7-6 | TRBD1
CASSDRGQGISGANVLTF | TGTGCCAGCAGTGACCGGGGACAGGGGATCTCTGGGGCCAACGTCCTGACTTTC | TRBJ2-6 | many | TRBV2 | TRBD1
CSAARTSGEAFF | TGCAGTGCTGCCCGGACATCCGGGGAAGCTTTCTTT | TRBJ1-1 | many | TRBV20-1 | -
CATSDLTRNTGELFF | TGTGCCACCAGTGATTTGACGCGGAACACCGGGGAGCTGTTTTTT | TRBJ2-2 | many | TRBV24-1 | -
CSVDGLAGVTADTQYF | TGCAGCGTTGATGGACTAGCGGGAGTTACCGCAGATACGCAGTATTTT | TRBJ2-3 | many | TRBV29-1 | TRBD2
CATSPPGRVRTGELFF | TGTGCCACCAGCCCTCCCGGCAGGGTGAGGACCGGGGAGCTGTTTTTT | TRBJ2-2 | many | TRBV15 | -
CASASFVTEAFF | TGTGCCAGCGCGAGCTTCGTCACTGAAGCTTTCTTT | TRBJ1-1 | few | TRBV28 | -
CSAGSIAGAETQYF | TGCAGTGCTGGAAGTATAGCGGGAGCAGAGACCCAGTACTTC | TRBJ2-5 | - | TRBV20-1 | TRBD2
CASSLAGAFYEQYF | TGTGCCAGCAGCTTGGCCGGGGCTTTCTACGAGCAGTACTTC | TRBJ2-7 | - | TRBV5-4 | -
CASSVSGRESEQYF | TGTGCCAGCAGCGTTAGCGGGAGAGAATCCGAGCAGTACTTC | TRBJ2-7 | few | TRBV5-6 | TRBD2
CSAKPLRTSGSNEQFF | TGCAGTGCTAAACCCCTTCGGACTAGCGGGAGTAATGAGCAGTTCTTC | TRBJ2-1 | medium-sized | TRBV20-1 | TRBD2
CASSPLYSPLRTDTQYF | TGTGCCAGCTCACCACTGTACAGCCCACTACGAACAGATACGCAGTATTTT | TRBJ2-3 | - | TRBV18 | -
CASSLLGQGTGELFF | TGTGCCAGCAGTTTATTAGGGCAAGGCACCGGGGAGCTGTTTTTT | TRBJ2-2 | - | TRBV28 | -
CSVETSVGNEQFF | TGCAGCGTTGAGACTAGCGTCGGCAATGAGCAGTTCTTC | TRBJ2-1 | many | TRBV29-1 | TRBD2
CASSYAHSRVNTEAFF | TGTGCCAGCAGTTACGCTCACAGCAGAGTGAACACTGAAGCTTTCTTT | TRBJ1-1 | few | TRBV6-2/TRBV6-3 | -
CASRLAGELFF | TGTGCCAGCCGTCTGGCCGGGGAGCTGTTTTTT | TRBJ2-2 | many | TRBV12-3/TRBV12-4 | -
CASSRGEGTGTDTQYF | TGTGCCAGCAGCCGCGGGGAAGGGACGGGCACAGATACGCAGTATTTT | TRBJ2-3 | - | TRBV3-1 | -
CASSLYLEEGETQYF | TGCGCCAGCAGCTTGTATCTGGAGGAGGGGGAGACCCAGTACTTC | TRBJ2-5 | few | TRBV5-1 | -
CSIRDRGNTGELFF | TGCAGCATCCGGGACAGGGGGAACACCGGGGAGCTGTTTTTT | TRBJ2-2 | few | TRBV29-1 | TRBD1
CATSDPASQNYEQYF | TGTGCCACCAGTGATCCAGCGAGTCAGAACTACGAGCAGTACTTC | TRBJ2-7 | - | TRBV24-1 | -
CASSAAWGRNIQYF | TGTGCCAGCAGCGCAGCATGGGGTAGAAACATTCAGTACTTC | TRBJ2-4 | - | TRBV12-3/TRBV12-4 | -
CASSRSSGRASNQPQHF | TGTGCCAGCTCACGGTCGAGCGGTAGGGCGTCCAATCAGCCCCAGCATTTT | TRBJ1-5 | many | TRBV18 | -
CASSLEEYQYNEQFF | TGTGCCAGCAGCTTGGAGGAGTATCAGTACAATGAGCAGTTCTTC | TRBJ2-1 | many | TRBV5-4 | -
CATSTGGTNQPQHF | TGTGCCACCAGTACCGGGGGGACAAATCAGCCCCAGCATTTT | TRBJ1-5 | - | TRBV24-1 | -
CATQLRGLNNEQFF | TGTGCCACGCAACTGCGGGGGCTGAACAATGAGCAGTTCTTC | TRBJ2-1 | many | TRBV27 | -
CSARLAGDIAGGLFF | TGCAGTGCAAGACTAGCAGGAGATATCGCCGGGGGGCTGTTTTTT | TRBJ2-2 | - | TRBV20-1 | TRBD2
CASSQPLAGAQETQYF | TGTGCCAGCAGCCAACCCTTGGCAGGCGCCCAAGAGACCCAGTACTTC | TRBJ2-5 | - | TRBV3-1 | -
CASSLALSTNEKLFF | TGTGCCAGCAGCTTGGCACTGTCAACTAATGAAAAACTGTTTTTT | TRBJ1-4 | few | TRBV7-8 | -
CASGRSANAGELFF | TGTGCCAGCGGCAGGTCAGCGAACGCCGGGGAGCTGTTTTTT | TRBJ2-2 | - | TRBV6-2/TRBV6-3 | -
CASSLNSHIQYF | TGTGCCAGCAGCTTAAACTCGCACATTCAGTACTTC | TRBJ2-4 | many | TRBV11-2 | -
CASSKSGGNNEQFF | TGTGCCAGCAGCAAAAGCGGGGGGAATAATGAGCAGTTCTTC | TRBJ2-1 | many | TRBV6-2/TRBV6-3 | TRBD2
CASSLLQPGQYNSPLHF | TGTGCCAGCAGTTTATTGCAACCGGGACAATATAATTCACCCCTCCACTTT | TRBJ1-6 | many | TRBV28 | -
CATSVADF | TGTGCCACCAGTGTCGCCGATTTT | TRBJ2-3 | medium-sized | TRBV24-1 | -
CASSLTAGGTDTQYF | TGCGCCAGCAGCTTGACGGCAGGGGGCACAGATACGCAGTATTTT | TRBJ2-3 | many | TRBV5-1 | -
CASSQGIEQFF | TGTGCCAGCAGCCAAGGTATTGAGCAGTTCTTC | TRBJ2-1 | medium-sized | TRBV3-1 | -
CASREPNNHNEQFF | TGCGCCAGCAGGGAACCTAACAACCACAATGAGCAGTTCTTC | TRBJ2-1 | many | TRBV5-1 | -
CASSQAVGDEQFF | TGTGCCAGCAGCCAAGCAGTCGGCGATGAGCAGTTCTTC | TRBJ2-1 | many | TRBV7-9 | -
CASSRRTSLGEQYF | TGTGCCAGCAGCCGACGGACTAGTTTAGGCGAGCAGTACTTC | TRBJ2-7 | many | TRBV28 | TRBD2
CASIFSLETRGYF | TGTGCCAGCATTTTTTCCCTCGAGACGAGAGGGTACTTC | TRBJ2-7 | - | TRBV28 | -
CASSKPGQTSQETQYF | TGTGCCAGCAGTAAACCGGGACAGACTTCTCAAGAGACCCAGTACTTC | TRBJ2-5 | - | TRBV12-3/TRBV12-4 | TRBD1
CAWSRTGGSYNEQFF | TGTGCCTGGAGTCGGACAGGGGGCTCCTACAATGAGCAGTTCTTC | TRBJ2-1 | many | TRBV30 | TRBD1
CASSLQQETQYF | TGTGCCAGCAGTTTACAACAAGAGACCCAGTACTTC | TRBJ2-5 | many | TRBV28 | -
CASSSSTGELFF | TGTGCCAGCAGTTCTAGCACCGGGGAGCTGTTTTTT | TRBJ2-2 | many | TRBV12-3/TRBV12-4 | -
CACQGQGMGQPQHF | TGTGCCTGCCAGGGACAGGGAATGGGTCAGCCCCAGCATTTT | TRBJ1-5 | many | TRBV28 | TRBD1
CASNMAVSYNEQFF | TGTGCCAGCAATATGGCGGTTTCCTACAATGAGCAGTTCTTC | TRBJ2-1 | many | TRBV7-9 | -
CASSRVNTGELFF | TGTGCCAGCAGTCGGGTTAACACCGGGGAGCTGTTTTTT | TRBJ2-2 | many | TRBV6-5 | -
CASTGDYSNQPQHF | TGTGCCAGTACAGGGGATTATAGCAATCAGCCCCAGCATTTT | TRBJ1-5 | few | TRBV19 | -
CASSPPGLAYEQYF | TGTGCCAGCAGTCCTCCGGGACTAGCCTACGAGCAGTACTTC | TRBJ2-7 | many | TRBV28 | TRBD2
CASAREPGQYNEQFF | TGTGCCAGCGCCCGGGAACCGGGACAGTACAATGAGCAGTTCTTC | TRBJ2-1 | many | TRBV28 | TRBD1
CASSRQGGNIQYF | TGTGCCAGCAGCCGTCAGGGAGGAAACATTCAGTACTTC | TRBJ2-4 | few | TRBV14 | -
CAGSIMAGGPRSEQFF | TGTGCCGGTAGTATAATGGCGGGAGGGCCCAGAAGTGAGCAGTTCTTC | TRBJ2-1 | - | TRBV19 | TRBD2
CANSDRDFNQPQHF | TGTGCCAACAGCGACAGGGATTTTAACCAGCCCCAGCATTTT | TRBJ1-5 | - | TRBV7-9 | TRBD1